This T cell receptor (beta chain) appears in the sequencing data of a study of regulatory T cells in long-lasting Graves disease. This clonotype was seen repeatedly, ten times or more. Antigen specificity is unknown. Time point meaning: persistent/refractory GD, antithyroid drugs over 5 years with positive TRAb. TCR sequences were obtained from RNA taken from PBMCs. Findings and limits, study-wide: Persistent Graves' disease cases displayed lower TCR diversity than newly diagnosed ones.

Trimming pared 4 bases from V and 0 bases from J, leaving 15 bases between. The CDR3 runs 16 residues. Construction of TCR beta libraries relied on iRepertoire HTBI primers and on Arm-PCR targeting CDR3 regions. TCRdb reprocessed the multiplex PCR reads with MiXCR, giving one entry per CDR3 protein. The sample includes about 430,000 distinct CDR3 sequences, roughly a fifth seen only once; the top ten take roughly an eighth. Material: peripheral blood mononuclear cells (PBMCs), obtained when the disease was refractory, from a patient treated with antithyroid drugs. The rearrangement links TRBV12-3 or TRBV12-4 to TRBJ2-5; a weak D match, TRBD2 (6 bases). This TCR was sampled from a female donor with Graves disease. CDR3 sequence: CASSSGTDLYQETQYF. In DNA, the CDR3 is TGTGCCAGCAGTTCCGGGACTGATCTGTACCAAGAGACCCAGTACTTC.